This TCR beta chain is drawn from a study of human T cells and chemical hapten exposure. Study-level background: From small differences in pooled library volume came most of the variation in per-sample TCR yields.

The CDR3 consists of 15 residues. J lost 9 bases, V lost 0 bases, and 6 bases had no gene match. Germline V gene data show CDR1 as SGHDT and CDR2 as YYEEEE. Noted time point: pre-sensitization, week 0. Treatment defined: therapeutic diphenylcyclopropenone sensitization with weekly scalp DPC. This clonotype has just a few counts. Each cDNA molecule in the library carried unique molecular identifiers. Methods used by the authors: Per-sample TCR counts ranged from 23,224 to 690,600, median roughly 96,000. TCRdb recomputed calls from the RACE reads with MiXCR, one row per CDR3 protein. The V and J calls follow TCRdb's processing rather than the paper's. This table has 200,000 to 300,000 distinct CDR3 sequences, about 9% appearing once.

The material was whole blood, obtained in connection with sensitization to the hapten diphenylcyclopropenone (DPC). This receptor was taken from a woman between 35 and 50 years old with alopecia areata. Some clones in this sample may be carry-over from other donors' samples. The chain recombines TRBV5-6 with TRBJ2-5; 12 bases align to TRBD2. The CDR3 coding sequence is TGTGCCAGCAGCTTGGGACTAGCGGGAGTAACGGCCCAGTACTTC. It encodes CASSLGLAGVTAQYF. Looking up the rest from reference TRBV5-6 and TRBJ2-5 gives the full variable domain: DAGVTQSPTHLIKTRGQQVTLRCSPKSGHDTVSWYQQALGQGPQFIFQYYEEEERQRGNFPDRFSGHQFPNYSSELNVNALLLGDSALYLCASSLGLAGVTAQYFGPGTRLLVL.